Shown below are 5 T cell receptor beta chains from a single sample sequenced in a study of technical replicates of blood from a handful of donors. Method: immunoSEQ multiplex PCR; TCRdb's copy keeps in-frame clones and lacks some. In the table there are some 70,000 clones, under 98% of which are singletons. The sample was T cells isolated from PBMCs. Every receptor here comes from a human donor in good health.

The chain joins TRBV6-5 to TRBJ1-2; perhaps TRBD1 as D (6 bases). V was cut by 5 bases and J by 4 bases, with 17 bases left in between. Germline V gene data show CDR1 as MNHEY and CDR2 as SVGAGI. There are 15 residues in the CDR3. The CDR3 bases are TGTGCCAGCAGTCCCCGGGAGGGGACACTCTATGGCTACACCTTC. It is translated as CASSPREGTLYGYTF.

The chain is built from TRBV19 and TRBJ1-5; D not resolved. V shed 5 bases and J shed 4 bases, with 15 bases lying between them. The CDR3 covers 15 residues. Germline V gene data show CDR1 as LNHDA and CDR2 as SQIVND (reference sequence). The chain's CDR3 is CASSPLPLMNQPQHF. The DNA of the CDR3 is TGTGCCAGTAGTCCCCTTCCTTTAATGAATCAGCCCCAGCATTTT.

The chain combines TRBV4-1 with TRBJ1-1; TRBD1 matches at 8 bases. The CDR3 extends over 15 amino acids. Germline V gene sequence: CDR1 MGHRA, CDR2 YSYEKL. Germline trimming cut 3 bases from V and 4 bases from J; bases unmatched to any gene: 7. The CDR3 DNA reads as TGCGCCAGCAGCCAGAAGGGACAGGCGCTCACTGAAGCTTTCTTT. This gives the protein CASSQKGQALTEAFF.

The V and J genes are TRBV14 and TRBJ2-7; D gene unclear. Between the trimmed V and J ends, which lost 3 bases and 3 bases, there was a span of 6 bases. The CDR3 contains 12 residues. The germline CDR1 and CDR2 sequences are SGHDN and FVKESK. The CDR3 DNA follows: TGTGCCAGCAGCCAGGCCATCTACGAGCAGTACTTC. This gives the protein CASSQAIYEQYF.

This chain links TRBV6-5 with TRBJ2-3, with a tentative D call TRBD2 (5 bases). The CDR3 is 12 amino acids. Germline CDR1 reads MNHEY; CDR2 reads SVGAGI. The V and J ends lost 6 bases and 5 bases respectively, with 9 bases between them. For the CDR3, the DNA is TGTGCCAGCAGCCGGACTCAAGATACGCAGTATTTT. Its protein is CASSRTQDTQYF.